This T cell receptor beta chain came from a study of OX40 agonist ivuxolimab in advanced cancers. As for the study more broadly: Ivuxolimab, which targeted the costimulatory receptor OX40 (CD134), was an agonistic, fully human IgG2 monoclonal antibody. Intravenous ivuxolimab was administered to patients every 2 weeks at six dose levels: 0.01, 0.1, 0.3, 1.5, 3 and 10 mg/kg. Of the roughly 51 dose-escalation patients, hepatocellular carcinoma was present in 19, melanoma in around 15, renal cell carcinoma in 9 and head and neck cancer in 9. The dose-escalation cohort was 82.7% male with a mean age of approximately 60 years, ranging from roughly 23 to 85. Patients were allowed to have had prior anti-PD-1, anti-PD-L1 or anti-CTLA-4 therapy, and 30% to 40% of the dose-escalation patients had been treated with checkpoint inhibitors. Partial responses were achieved by three dose-escalation patients, of whom one had hepatocellular carcinoma and two had cutaneous melanoma. Peripheral TCRbeta sequencing was intended to test whether TCR sequence diversity was altered and clonal T-cell expansion was caused by ivuxolimab. The monotherapy dose-escalation portion (N = 52 patients) of the phase I ivuxolimab trial is reported in the paper.

Note on this clone: The target of this receptor is not known. No much larger clonotype is one base removed from it; base qualities were not supplied.

Overall results and qualifications from the work: At doses of 0.1 to 3.0 mg/kg, clonal expansion of both CD4+ and CD8+ blood T cells was observed from baseline to week 6. In the 0.1-3.0 mg/kg groups, partial responders had among the lowest normalized peripheral clonal expansion, particularly in CD8+ T cells. Low levels of normalized T-cell clonal expansion were also shown by some nonresponding patients. Antigen specificity was not determined for the clonally expanded peripheral T cells. After ivuxolimab, more expanded clones were found on average in CD8+ T cells than in CD4+ T cells.

Genomic DNA was isolated from the sorted cells so that the TCRbeta CDR3 region could be sequenced. TCRbeta CDR3 regions were sequenced using the immunoSEQ Assay. Here the immuneACCESS table is served through TCRdb, limited to in-frame sequences with V and J called. Missing clones are a known gap in these copies; in checked studies unresolved V genes cover under half, and the rest lacks a known reason. Here the sample has tens of thousands of clones; 70% to 90% occur a single time. The leading ten clones occupy less than 0.75% of the sample. The trial excluded patients who had a history of autoimmune disease or who were on systemic immunosuppression. Peripheral blood for TCR sequencing was collected from all dose cohorts at baseline, on cycle 4 day 1, and on cycle 7 day 1. Samples were obtained from an open-label, multicenter, first-in-human phase I dose-escalation trial of ivuxolimab. The trial enrolled adults with locally advanced or metastatic head and neck squamous cell, hepatocellular, melanoma or renal cell carcinoma. Before TCR sequencing, CD4+ T cells and CD8+ T cells from peripheral blood were sorted into separate populations.

According to the germline V gene, CDR1 reads KGHSH and CDR2 reads LQKENI. From cysteine to phenylalanine, the CDR3 is 13 amino acids long. The retained sequence is limited to the CDR3, 39 bases, with the frame set at the first base. V loses 3 bases of germline sequence and J loses 5 bases, and the interval between the two ends is 10 bases. The receptor comes from an adult with an advanced solid tumor such as melanoma, head and neck, liver or kidney cancer. The V and J segments used are TRBV18 and TRBJ2-5; a weak D assignment points to TRBD1 (6 bases agree). The source was CD4+ or CD8+ T cells sorted from blood, collected in a trial of the OX40 agonist ivuxolimab. CDR3 sequence: CASSPTGTETQYF. The nucleotides read TGTGCCAGCTCACCCACAGGGACGGAGACCCAGTACTTC.